This T cell receptor (beta chain) derives from a study of cytomegalovirus exposure and HLA in healthy donors. Across the whole study: Previous work identified 90 million to 130 million unique TCR beta sequences from around 180 million T cells.

PCR involved 60 Vbeta and 13 Jbeta primers. The data were produced by immunoSEQ multiplex PCR, yet TCRdb's version contains in-frame clones alone and is incomplete. The sample contains roughly 160,000 clones, roughly 80% of which appear only once. In nominal health when sampled, donors likely had unrecorded immune exposures nonetheless. The V gene lost 5 bases and the J gene lost 4 bases, with 11 bases spanning the gap. Germline V gives CDR1 SQVTM, CDR2 ANQGSEA. This CDR3 region has 12 residues. On this clone: The antigen remains unidentified.

The study's findings and limits: TCR beta V- and J-gene trimming, according to a later analysis, was linked to a missense DCLRE1C variant. The study listed approximately 160 cytomegalovirus-associated TCR beta chains.

Source material: PBMCs. The clonotype originates from a male donor in good health and CMV-seropositive. The chain recombines TRBV29-1 with TRBJ1-2; D is uncertain. This CDR3 reads CSVQTYGYGYTF. CDR3 sequence (DNA): TGCAGCGTTCAGACATATGGCTATGGCTACACCTTC.